Presented here are 12 T cell receptor beta chains from one specimen sequenced in a study of T cells in women clearing cervical HPV infection. Profiling relied on immunoSEQ multiplex PCR, and the TCRdb table lists in-frame clones only, not all of them. The repertoire table contains tens of thousands of clones. The source material was blood buffy coat. These receptors originate from a woman between 18 and 70 years old with a cervical HPV16 infection that either progressed to CIN3+ or cleared (not recorded which).

By frequency, this clone is medium-sized. The observed sequence ends 3 residues before the CDR3 terminus, with the missing tail filled in from the germline J gene. This chain uses TRBV30 with TRBJ1-2; TRBD1 matches at 9 bases. The CDR3 runs 13 residues. Unmatched junction bases numbered 3, after V lost 1 base and J lost 6 bases. Germline V gives CDR1 GTSNPN, CDR2 SVGIG (reference sequence). Here the CDR3 reads CAWSGWTGDGYTF. The part of the CDR3 DNA that was read is TGTGCCTGGAGTGGGTGGACAGGGGATGGC.

Details on this clone: The missing CDR3 end, 3 residues past where the read stops, is filled in from the germline J gene. The J gene is TRBJ1-2, the V gene TRBV19; 10 nucleotides align to TRBD1. CDR3 length: 16 amino acids. The germline CDR1 and CDR2 sequences are LNHDA and SQIVND (reference sequence). CDR3: CASSRGPGQGSYDYTF. Partial CDR3 DNA: TGTGCCAGTAGTAGGGGGCCGGGACAGGGGAGTTACGAC.

About this clone itself: The read terminates 3 residues ahead of where the CDR3 ends, so the germline J gene completes it. The chain carries TRBV19 and TRBJ2-4, with 7 bases lining up with TRBD1. The CDR3 has 16 amino acids. The V gene end was trimmed by 6 bases and the J gene end by 9 bases; junction bases not matched to a gene: 17. Germline CDR1 and CDR2: LNHDA and SQIVND (reference sequence). The CDR3 sequence is CASSLGQHLPLGIQYF. CDR3 bases read: TGTGCCAGTAGCCTGGGACAGCACCTACCCTTGGGCATT.

Concerning this clone itself: With the read ending 3 residues before the CDR3 end, the germline J gene is used to fill in that end. V is TRBV12-3 or TRBV12-4 and J is TRBJ2-2; 11 nucleotides agree with TRBD2. There are 15 residues in the CDR3. The junction had 3 bases not matched to a gene; V was cut back by 3 bases and J by 6 bases. The part of the CDR3 DNA that was read is TGTGCCAGCAGTTTTTTAGCGGGGGGGCCCGGGGAG. Amino acid sequence: CASSFLAGGPGE. The whole CDR3 protein is CASSFLAGGPGELFF.

The CDR3 spells CASSYPEGTDTQYF. CDR3 bases read: TGTGCCAGCAGTTACCCCGAGGGGACAGATACG. V and J are TRBV6-2 or TRBV6-3 and TRBJ2-3, with D perhaps TRBD1 or TRBD2 (5 bases each). The read stops 3 residues short of the end of the CDR3; the missing end is completed from the germline J gene. The germline CDR1 and CDR2 sequences are MNHEY and SVGEGT. The CDR3 loop spans 14 amino acids. V was clipped by 2 bases and J by 3 bases, with 9 bases between them.

In regard to this clone: The DNA ends 3 residues before the CDR3 does, and the rest of the CDR3 is filled in from the germline J gene. V and J are TRBV7-3 and TRBJ2-3; 8 bases map to TRBD1. The CDR3 length is 15 residues. With 3 bases clipped from V and 3 bases from J, the junction kept 5 bases outside the gene matches. Looked up from germline, CDR1 is SGHTA and CDR2 is FQGTGA. The sequenced CDR3 bases are TGTGCCAGCAGCTTCGCAGGGGGCAGGACAGATACG. Translated, it gives CASSFAGGRTDT. The whole CDR3 sequence reads CASSFAGGRTDTQYF. Looking up the rest from reference TRBV7-3 and TRBJ2-3 gives the full variable domain: GAGVSQTPSNKVTEKGKYVELRCDPISGHTALYWYRQSLGQGPEFLIYFQGTGAADDSGLPNDRFFAVRPEGSVSTLKIQRTERGDSAVYLCASSFAGGRTDTQYFGPGTRLTVL.

With respect to this clone: The read finishes 3 residues shy of the CDR3 end, and the germline J gene is used to complete it. The V and J genes are TRBV7-9 and TRBJ1-6, with 7 bases aligning to TRBD1. The CDR3 runs to 13 residues. Trimming took 3 bases from V and 8 from J; bases not matched to a gene: 1. Germline lookup yields CDR1 SEHNR and CDR2 FQNEAQ (reference sequence). This CDR3 is CASSFGQDSPLHF. The sequenced CDR3 bases are TGTGCCAGCAGCTTCGGACAGGATTCACCC.

For this clone: The read is 3 residues too short to cover the CDR3 end, so that end is filled in from the germline J gene. This chain links TRBV7-3 with TRBJ1-3, with 7 bases fitting TRBD1. The CDR3 covers 18 residues. Germline V gene sequence: CDR1 SGHTA, CDR2 FQGTGA. J lost 2 bases, V lost 1 base, and 11 bases had no gene match. CDR3 DNA, as far as it was read: TGTGCCAGCAGCTTAAATTTCATGGGACAGCTTACTGGAAACACC. It translates to CASSLNFMGQLTGNT. The whole CDR3 region reads CASSLNFMGQLTGNTIYF.

Turning to this clone: The sequence runs out 3 residues before the end of the CDR3; the remainder is reconstructed from the germline J gene. This chain links TRBV11-2 with TRBJ2-1, with D tentatively TRBD1 (5 bases). V lost 1 base, J lost 5 bases, and 6 bases lay in between. CDR3 length equals 13 residues. The germline V gene has CDR1 SGHAT and CDR2 FQNNGV. The part of the CDR3 DNA that was read is TGTGCCAGCAGCTTAGGCAGGGACAATGAG. Protein: CASSLGRDNE. Given in full, the CDR3 is CASSLGRDNEQFF.

About this clone: The read halts 3 residues ahead of the CDR3 end, with the missing end drawn from the germline J gene. This chain joins TRBV7-9 and TRBJ1-2, with D perhaps matching TRBD1 (6 bases). The CDR3 loop spans 15 amino acids. CDR1 is SEHNR, CDR2 FQNEAQ, per germline (reference sequence). The sequenced CDR3 bases are TGTGCCAGCAGCTGGATCAGGGGTCGGACAGATACC. Protein: CASSWIRGRTDT. The full CDR3 reads CASSWIRGRTDTYTF. The full variable domain, completed using reference TRBV7-9 and TRBJ1-2, is DTGVSQNPRHKITKRGQNVTFRCDPISEHNRLYWYRQTLGQGPEFLTYFQNEAQLEKSRLLSDRFSAERPKGSFSTLEIQRTEQGDSAMYLCASSWIRGRTDTYTFGSGTRLTVV.

Concerning this clone itself: Coverage ceases 3 residues before the CDR3 finishes, and the germline J gene fills in the end. The chain is built from TRBV5-1 and TRBJ2-7; 7 bases fit TRBD2. Trimming cost V 2 bases and J 6 bases; bases outside gene matches: 8. Germline V lookup: CDR1 SGHRS, CDR2 YFSETQ. The CDR3 consists of 14 residues. The CDR3 loop is CASSLGGGRGEQYF. The part of the CDR3 DNA that was read is TGCGCCAGCAGCTTAGGCGGGGGTCGGGGCGAG.

Remarks on this clone: The read comes to an end 3 residues before the CDR3 does, leaving the germline J gene to fill in the end. The chain employs TRBV20-1 and TRBJ1-5; TRBD1 aligns across 8 bases. The CDR3 contains 19 residues. J gave up 1 base and V 0 bases, and 14 bases lay outside the gene matches. Germline CDR1 is DFQATT and CDR2 is SNEGSKA (reference sequence). The DNA read from the CDR3 is TGCAGTGCTAGAGATCGGTACAGGGGGAGATTGGGGAGCAATCAGCCC. Protein product: CSARDRYRGRLGSNQP. The full CDR3 reads CSARDRYRGRLGSNQPQHF.